Included here is one T cell receptor (beta chain) sequence, with context. What it recognizes is unknown. The data belong to a study of breast tumors, draining lymph nodes, adjacent tissues. General study findings and limits: Tumor T cell lymph node origin was a supported hypothesis, not proven. Compared with lymph nodes, tumors were less diverse; compared with nontumor tissue, more.

This CDR3 region has 16 residues. The germline gives CDR1 SGDLS, CDR2 YYNGEE. V was clipped by 2 bases and J by 5 bases; unmatched bases: 8. TCRdb fed the multiplex PCR reads into MiXCR, producing one record per CDR3 protein. The profile shows tens of thousands of distinct CDR3 sequences, 60% to 70% of them singletons. This TCR derives from a female donor with breast cancer. Some clones in this sample may be carry-over from other donors' samples. The chain has TRBV9 and TRBJ2-1, with 9 bases aligning to TRBD1. The sample taken for sequencing was tumor-adjacent breast tissue. The CDR3 region has the DNA TGTGCCAGCAGCGTTTACGACAGGGGGGGGAACAATGAGCAGTTCTTC. Amino acids: CASSVYDRGGNNEQFF.